A selection of T cell receptor beta chains follows, all from one sample in a study of shared T cell receptors in the human thymus. Here immunoSEQ multiplex PCR was the method, and the copy in TCRdb shows in-frame clones only, minus some. The table shows about 610,000 clones, with around nine tenths occurring only once. These sequences were also reported in another study, on human thymus T cells.

The sample taken for sequencing was thymocytes. These receptor sequences come from a boy under two years old with a congenital heart defect. CDR3s include the opening cysteine and the closing phenylalanine or tryptophan. The order of the fields is CDR3 protein, CDR3 DNA, V gene, J gene, D gene, clone size. A D gene is named only where the DNA matches it firmly. Clone size appears in some rows only: once, few, many, or a class for an expanded clone.

CDR3aa: CASSWAVRQRSTDTQYF
CDR3nt: TGCGCCAGCAGCTGGGCGGTTAGACAGAGAAGCACAGATACGCAGTATTTT
v_gene: TRBV5-1
j_gene: TRBJ2-3
d_gene: NA
abundance: NA

CDR3aa: CASTLLAGGRHTDTQYF
CDR3nt: TGTGCCAGCACCTTACTAGCGGGAGGCCGGCACACAGATACGCAGTATTTT
v_gene: TRBV7-2
j_gene: TRBJ2-3
d_gene: TRBD2
abundance: NA

CDR3aa: CATGGGLYGYTF
CDR3nt: TGTGCCACCGGAGGAGGGCTCTATGGCTACACCTTC
v_gene: TRBV6-1
j_gene: TRBJ1-2
d_gene: NA
abundance: NA

CDR3aa: CASSLTEDRITDTQYF
CDR3nt: TGTGCCAGCAGCTTAACCGAGGACAGAATCACAGATACGCAGTATTTT
v_gene: TRBV7-3
j_gene: TRBJ2-3
d_gene: NA
abundance: NA

CDR3aa: CASSLGPAFHSGNTIYF
CDR3nt: TGTGCCAGCAGCTTAGGGCCCGCCTTCCACTCTGGAAACACCATATATTTT
v_gene: TRBV7-8
j_gene: TRBJ1-3
d_gene: NA
abundance: NA

CDR3aa: CASSQALPKPLTDTQYF
CDR3nt: TGCGCCAGCAGCCAAGCCCTTCCTAAGCCTCTCACAGATACGCAGTATTTT
v_gene: TRBV4-3
j_gene: TRBJ2-3
d_gene: NA
abundance: NA

CDR3aa: CASTMFRGRLNTEAFF
CDR3nt: TGTGCCAGCACCATGTTCAGGGGGCGTCTGAACACTGAAGCTTTCTTT
v_gene: TRBV2
j_gene: TRBJ1-1
d_gene: TRBD1
abundance: NA

CDR3aa: CASSLGGLAYTTGELFF
CDR3nt: TGTGCCAGCAGTTTGGGGGGGCTCGCATACACCACCGGGGAGCTGTTTTTT
v_gene: TRBV27
j_gene: TRBJ2-2
d_gene: NA
abundance: NA

CDR3aa: CASSKRGQGNYGYTF
CDR3nt: TGTGCCAGCAGCAAAAGGGGACAGGGGAACTATGGCTACACCTTC
v_gene: TRBV21-1
j_gene: TRBJ1-2
d_gene: NA
abundance: NA

CDR3aa: CASSLWYRDGPQGYTF
CDR3nt: TGTGCCAGCAGTTTATGGTACCGGGATGGCCCCCAAGGCTACACCTTC
v_gene: TRBV28
j_gene: TRBJ1-2
d_gene: NA
abundance: NA

CDR3aa: CASSFRDRGPANTEAFF
CDR3nt: TGTGCCAGCAGCTTCCGGGACAGGGGGCCTGCGAACACTGAAGCTTTCTTT
v_gene: TRBV7-9
j_gene: TRBJ1-1
d_gene: TRBD1
abundance: NA

CDR3aa: CASSLKRGVADTQYF
CDR3nt: TGTGCCAGCAGTTTGAAGCGGGGGGTCGCAGATACGCAGTATTTT
v_gene: TRBV28
j_gene: TRBJ2-3
d_gene: TRBD2
abundance: NA

CDR3aa: CASSESLAGVRETQYF
CDR3nt: TGTGCCAGCAGTGAATCACTAGCGGGAGTTAGAGAGACCCAGTACTTC
v_gene: TRBV2
j_gene: TRBJ2-5
d_gene: TRBD2
abundance: NA

CDR3aa: CASSLFNGQGAGCGTEAFF
CDR3nt: TGTGCCAGCAGCTTGTTCAATGGGCAGGGGGCGGGGTGTGGCACTGAAGCTTTCTTT
v_gene: TRBV5-4
j_gene: TRBJ1-1
d_gene: TRBD1
abundance: NA

CDR3aa: CATSGRAGQGAYPDTQYF
CDR3nt: TGTGCCACCAGCGGTCGGGCGGGACAGGGGGCGTACCCAGATACGCAGTATTTT
v_gene: TRBV15
j_gene: TRBJ2-3
d_gene: TRBD1
abundance: NA

CDR3aa: CASAHGQENEKLFF
CDR3nt: TGTGCCAGCGCCCACGGACAGGAGAATGAAAAACTGTTTTTT
v_gene: TRBV7-9
j_gene: TRBJ1-4
d_gene: TRBD1
abundance: NA

CDR3aa: CATTQGFFDTEAFF
CDR3nt: TGTGCCACCACACAGGGGTTTTTTGACACTGAAGCTTTCTTT
v_gene: TRBV15
j_gene: TRBJ1-1
d_gene: TRBD1
abundance: once